The clone carrying this T cell receptor beta chain was counted once. The antigen is undetermined. The CDR3 end shows no conserved phenylalanine or tryptophan, and so a read error is likely. Via MiXCR, TCRdb re-called the multiplex PCR reads, giving one row per CDR3 protein. The repertoire consists of tens of thousands of distinct CDR3 sequences, with 45% to 60% occurring once and the leading ten covering roughly 19%. The data derive from a study of breast tumors, draining lymph nodes, adjacent tissues. Study-level results: Tumors had less TCR diversity than lymph nodes, more than nontumor tissue. Tumor T cell lymph node origin was a supported hypothesis, not proven.

In germline, CDR1 is LNHNV, CDR2 YYDKDF (reference sequence). V shed 3 bases and J shed 2 bases, with 9 bases lying between them. The length of the CDR3 is 14 residues. The receptor comes from a female donor with breast cancer. Some clones in this sample may be carry-over from other donors' samples. The chain combines TRBV15 with TRBJ2-3; tentative D call: TRBD2 (5 bases). The specimen was breast tumor tissue. The chain's CDR3 is CATSRDRDTDTQYL. Written as DNA, the CDR3 is TGTGCCACCAGCAGGGATCGGGACACAGATACGCAGTATCTT.